These T cell receptor beta chains were read from a single sample in a study of tumor-infiltrating lymphocytes in localized non-small cell lung cancer. The repertoire was sequenced with immunoSEQ multiplex PCR; TCRdb's copy has only in-frame clones and lacks some. This table holds about 16,000 clones, roughly 79% found once. Sequenced input: lung tumor tissue. These TCRs come from a human donor with non-small cell lung cancer. Both conserved end residues are part of each CDR3. D genes are given only for firm matches. The size entry is marked missing in some rows and otherwise reads once, few, many or a size class.

j_call clone_size v_call cdr3_length d_call cdr3_aa cdr3_nt
TRBJ1-4 NA TRBV6-1 16 TRBD1 CASSGTGGATNEKLFF TGTGCCAGCAGTGGAACAGGGGGGGCAACTAATGAAAAACTGTTTTTT
TRBJ2-3 few TRBV5-1 16 TRBD2 CASSLAGTITTDTQYF TGCGCCAGCAGCTTGGCCGGGACTATAACCACAGATACGCAGTATTTT
TRBJ1-3 NA TRBV4-1 13 TRBD1 CASSPGTGGAIYF TGCGCCAGCAGCCCTGGGACAGGCGGCGCCATATATTTT
TRBJ1-1 NA TRBV6-5 16 NA CASSYRGRIRGTEAFF TGTGCCAGCAGTTACAGGGGCCGGATACGTGGGACTGAAGCTTTCTTT
TRBJ2-7 once TRBV7-9 14 TRBD1 CASSSRDRGYEQYF TGTGCCAGCAGCTCCCGGGACAGGGGTTACGAGCAGTACTTC
TRBJ1-1 medium-sized TRBV11-2 15 NA CASSLGQNMNTEAFF TGTGCCAGCAGCTTAGGACAGAATATGAACACTGAAGCTTTCTTT
TRBJ2-5 NA TRBV7-2 16 NA CASSLAGGSGQETQYF TGTGCCAGCAGCTTAGCTGGCGGTTCGGGGCAAGAGACCCAGTACTTC
TRBJ1-2 NA TRBV2 15 TRBD1 CASRSRRTGLGGYTF TGTGCCAGCAGGTCTCGCCGGACAGGGCTGGGTGGCTACACCTTC
TRBJ2-5 NA TRBV5-1 14 NA CASSLAGSWETQYF TGCGCCAGCAGCTTGGCTGGGTCGTGGGAGACCCAGTACTTC
TRBJ2-2 NA TRBV9 14 TRBD1 CASSGTGNTGELFF TGTGCCAGCTCCGGGACAGGGAACACCGGGGAGCTGTTTTTT
TRBJ2-4 NA TRBV6-5 12 TRBD1 CASSSSGGVQYF TGTGCCAGCTCTTCTTCAGGGGGCGTACAGTACTTC
TRBJ2-7 NA TRBV5-1 16 NA CASSVRPGSTSGEQYF TGCGCCAGCAGCGTTCGTCCAGGGTCCACTTCGGGCGAGCAGTACTTC
TRBJ2-7 NA TRBV10-3 14 NA CAISSGTILYEQYF TGTGCCATCAGCTCCGGGACAATCCTCTACGAGCAGTACTTC
TRBJ1-4 NA TRBV14 17 TRBD1 CASSRHRGRGANEKLFF TGTGCCAGCAGCCGACACCGGGGCAGGGGGGCCAATGAAAAACTGTTTTTT
TRBJ2-5 NA TRBV9 16 NA CASSFQGGAGTETQYF TGTGCCAGCAGCTTCCAGGGTGGGGCAGGGACAGAGACCCAGTACTTC
TRBJ1-2 NA TRBV19 15 TRBD1 CASSRDRGVNYGYTF TGTGCCAGTTCCCGGGACAGGGGGGTTAACTATGGCTACACCTTC
TRBJ2-2 NA TRBV27 18 NA CASSLSIASQGNTGELFF TGTGCCAGCAGTTTATCTATCGCTAGCCAGGGTAACACCGGGGAGCTGTTTTTT
TRBJ1-5 NA TRBV20-1 11 NA CSAEDGETQHF TGCAGTGCTGAGGATGGGGAGACCCAGCATTTT
TRBJ1-1 once TRBV4-2 14 TRBD1 CASSQTGVNTEAFF TGTGCCAGCAGCCAGACAGGGGTGAACACTGAAGCTTTCTTT
TRBJ2-1 NA TRBV6-4 13 TRBD1 CASSEGHGQAQFF TGTGCCAGCAGTGAGGGTCACGGACAGGCGCAGTTCTTC
TRBJ2-5 NA TRBV11-2 14 NA CASSLVQGQETQYF TGTGCCAGCAGCTTAGTACAGGGACAAGAGACCCAGTACTTC
TRBJ2-1 once TRBV5-1 16 TRBD2 CASSLSPGLAEAEQFF TGCGCCAGCAGCTTGTCCCCCGGACTAGCGGAGGCTGAGCAGTTCTTC
TRBJ2-1 NA TRBV28 15 NA CASSRQGYSYNEQFF TGTGCCAGCAGCCGCCAAGGTTACTCCTACAATGAGCAGTTCTTC
TRBJ1-6 NA TRBV29-1 15 NA CSVRTVNSYNSPLHF TGCAGCGTCAGGACAGTAAACTCCTATAATTCACCCCTCCACTTT
TRBJ1-5 NA TRBV19 15 TRBD1 CASYGRGARDQPQHF TGTGCCAGTTACGGCAGGGGGGCGCGGGATCAGCCCCAGCATTTT
TRBJ2-1 NA TRBV11-2 16 TRBD1 CATLLPGQGSSNEQFF TGTGCCACCCTTTTACCGGGACAGGGGTCCTCCAATGAGCAGTTCTTC